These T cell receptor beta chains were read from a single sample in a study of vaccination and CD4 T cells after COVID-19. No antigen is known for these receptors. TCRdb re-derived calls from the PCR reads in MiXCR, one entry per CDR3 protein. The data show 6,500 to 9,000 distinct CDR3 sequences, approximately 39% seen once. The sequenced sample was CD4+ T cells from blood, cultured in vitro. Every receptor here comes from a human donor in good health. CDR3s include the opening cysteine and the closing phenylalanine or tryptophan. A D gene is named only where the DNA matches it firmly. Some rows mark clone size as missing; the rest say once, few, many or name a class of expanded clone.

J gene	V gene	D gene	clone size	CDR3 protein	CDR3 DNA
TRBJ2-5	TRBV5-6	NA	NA	CASSWRRGEIQETQYF	TGTGCCAGCAGCTGGCGGAGAGGGGAAATACAAGAGACCCAGTACTTC
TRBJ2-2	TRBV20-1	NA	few	CSALQRQEATNTGELFF	TGCAGTGCCCTACAAAGACAGGAGGCTACGAACACCGGGGAGCTGTTTTTT
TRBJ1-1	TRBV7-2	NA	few	CASSLAWGGAFF	TGTGCCAGCAGCTTAGCGTGGGGGGGGGCTTTCTTT
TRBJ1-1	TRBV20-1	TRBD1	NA	CSARKLRDRGGFTEAFF	TGCAGTGCTAGGAAGCTTCGGGACAGGGGAGGGTTCACTGAAGCTTTCTTT
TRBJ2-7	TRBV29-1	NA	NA	CSVVWGVSEQYF	TGCAGCGTTGTATGGGGTGTAAGCGAGCAGTACTTC
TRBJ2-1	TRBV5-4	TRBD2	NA	CASPGRGFDEQFF	TGTGCCAGCCCGGGGCGGGGGTTCGATGAGCAGTTCTTC
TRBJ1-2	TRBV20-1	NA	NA	CSARTSANYGYTF	TGCAGTGCTAGGACGTCTGCTAACTATGGCTACACCTTC
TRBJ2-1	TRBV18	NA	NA	CASSPQQVGQFF	TGTGCCAGCTCACCACAACAGGTCGGGCAGTTCTTC
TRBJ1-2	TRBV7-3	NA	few	CASSLTGGGYGYTF	TGTGCCAGCAGCTTAACCGGGGGCGGCTATGGCTACACCTTC
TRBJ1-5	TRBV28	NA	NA	CASIPGGLHQPQHF	TGTGCCAGCATCCCGGGGGGGTTGCATCAGCCCCAGCATTTT